This TCR beta chain is drawn from a study of T cells in localized non-small cell lung cancer. Findings and limits, study-wide: Heterogeneity is still possible, as just one tumor region was sequenced. Of the tissues analyzed, uninvolved adjacent lung showed maximal T cell clonality, greater than tumor.

Produced via immunoSEQ multiplex PCR; TCRdb's table is partial and in-frame only. The table has about 130,000 clones, roughly 90% seen once; the top ten hold approximately 1.7%. As regards this clone: Its antigen remains unidentified.

Trimming stripped 2 bases from V and 8 bases from J, with 12 bases between. Germline loops: CDR1 MDHEN, CDR2 SYDVKM. The length of the CDR3 is 13 residues. The TCR comes from a female donor of 60 years or more with stage I lung adenocarcinoma. The chain carries TRBV28 and TRBJ1-2; D gene ambiguous. The material was peripheral blood, obtained before any cancer treatment. This CDR3 reads CASSLSTAWGYTF. The DNA of the CDR3 is TGTGCCAGCAGTTTAAGTACAGCATGGGGCTACACCTTC.